This T cell receptor beta chain was captured in a study of response to subunit inactivated influenza vaccine. From the RT-PCR reads, TCRdb called clonotypes with MiXCR, one entry per CDR3 protein. The data contain hundreds of thousands of distinct CDR3 sequences, 7.5% to 8.5% of them seen just once; the ten biggest clones take up about an eighth. Findings and limits, study-wide: Researchers suggested that each seasonal influenza vaccination recruits few new T cells.

There are many counts of this clonotype. Antigen specificity is unknown. The V end was cut by 5 bases, the J end by 12 bases, with 17 bases between. The germline V gene encodes CDR1 SGHNT and CDR2 YENEEA. The CDR3 totals 13 residues. Source: PBMCs from blood, taken 23 months after vaccination. The rearrangement links TRBV11-3 to TRBJ2-1; D perhaps matches TRBD1 (6 bases). This TCR derives from a man between 50 and 75 years old who received an inactivated influenza vaccine. CDR3 DNA: TGTGCCAGCAGCAAGCAGGACAGCGGCATGCAGTTCTTC. Translating gives CASSKQDSGMQFF.